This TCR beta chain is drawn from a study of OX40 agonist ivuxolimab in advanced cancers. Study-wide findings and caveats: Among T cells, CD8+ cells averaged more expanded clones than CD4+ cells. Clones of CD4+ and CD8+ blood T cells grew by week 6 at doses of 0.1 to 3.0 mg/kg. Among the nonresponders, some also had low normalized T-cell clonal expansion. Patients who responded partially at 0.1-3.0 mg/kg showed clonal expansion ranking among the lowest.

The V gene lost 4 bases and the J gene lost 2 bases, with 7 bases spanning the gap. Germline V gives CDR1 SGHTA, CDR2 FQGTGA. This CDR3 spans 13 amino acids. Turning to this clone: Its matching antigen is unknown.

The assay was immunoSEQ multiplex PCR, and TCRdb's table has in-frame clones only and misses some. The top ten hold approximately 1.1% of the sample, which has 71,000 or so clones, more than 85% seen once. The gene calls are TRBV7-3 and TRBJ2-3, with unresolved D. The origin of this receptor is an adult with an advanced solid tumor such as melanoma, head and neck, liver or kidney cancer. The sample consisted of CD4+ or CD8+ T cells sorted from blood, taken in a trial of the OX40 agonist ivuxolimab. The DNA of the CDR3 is TGTGCCAGCAGCTCCGGGCACACAGATACGCAGTATTTT. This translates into CASSSGHTDTQYF.